Listed below are T cell receptor beta chains from one sample, sequenced in a study of blood T cells in healthy people across ages. One entry per CDR3 protein, called by TCRdb with MiXCR from the 5' RACE reads. The table has 700,000 to 800,000 distinct CDR3 sequences, roughly 43% seen once. Sequencing used blood. The receptors originated from a woman aged 55-70 years in good health. Both conserved end residues are part of each CDR3. A D gene is named only where the DNA matches it firmly.

>TRBV29-1|TRBD1
CSAGTGSGYTEAFF
>TRBV20-1|TRBD2
CSVQPPASGNYEQYF
>TRBV2|TRBD2
CASARAGGETQYF
>TRBV21-1|-
CASSPLRGEQYF
>TRBV20-1|-
CSATGLSYGYTF
>TRBV29-1|-
CSVEDQSAAPYNEQYF
>TRBV20-1|-
CSASGRSHNTEAFF
>TRBV19|TRBD1
CASSLATGGSYNEQFF
>TRBV20-1|-
CSAWGEVPVYNEQFF
>TRBV12-5|-
CASGQIDGSYNEQFF
>TRBV20-1|TRBD1
CSAREMTGIARSPLHF
>TRBV5-1|TRBD2
CASSDPGLVYGEQYF
>TRBV4-1|-
CASSLIQGNEQFF
>TRBV6-5|TRBD1
CASNQQGAGYEQYF
>TRBV4-2|-
CASTRGSGNTIYF
>TRBV5-5|TRBD1
CASSRTGTAAAYEQYF
>TRBV11-2|TRBD2
CASSSSPLAGNTGELFF
>TRBV6-6|TRBD1
CASSPTGGASYEQYF
>TRBV18|-
CASSAPPNSPEQYF
>TRBV5-5|TRBD1
CASSRQTGLLVSYEQYF
>TRBV7-6|-
CASSRDKQTGANVLTF
>TRBV12-3/TRBV12-4|-
CASSFGTEAFF
>TRBV29-1|-
CSVESGVSYNEQFF
>TRBV29-1|-
CSVEDRVGNYGYTF
>TRBV6-5|TRBD1
CASTRSGTGKIYGYTF
>TRBV20-1|-
CSASWQVNTEAFF
>TRBV3-1|TRBD1
CASSDRGLGQKDLYEQYF
>TRBV29-1|-
CSVEQATWDTQYF
>TRBV21-1|-
CASSKGKRGDQETQYF
>TRBV12-3/TRBV12-4|TRBD1
CASSATRDRGAEQYF
>TRBV14|-
CASSQELNTQYF
>TRBV27|-
CASSFVSTDTQYF
>TRBV7-9|-
CASSLAAGIAGTYNEQFF
>TRBV3-1|-
CASNTASGANVLTF
>TRBV7-7|TRBD1
CASSHGTGDETQYF
>TRBV5-1|TRBD1
CASSLGLTGGSREQYF
>TRBV9|-
CASSVVGKYYGYTF
>TRBV7-2|TRBD2
CASSSSGAGGMETQYF
>TRBV5-4|TRBD1
CASSPALDRGYEQYF
>TRBV7-2|-
CASSPPISYEQYF
>TRBV6-2/TRBV6-3|TRBD1
CASSYVGQGGTDTQYF
>TRBV5-5|-
CASSLAPGTRGDQPQHF